Presented here are 28 T cell receptor beta chains from one specimen sequenced in a study of cytomegalovirus exposure and HLA in healthy donors. PCR was performed using 60 Vbeta and 13 Jbeta primers. TCRdb keeps only in-frame clones here, not all; method: immunoSEQ multiplex PCR. The sample carries roughly 250,000 clones, 84% recorded once. The sample was PBMCs. These receptors were obtained from a middle-aged woman in good health and CMV-seropositive.

The chain uses TRBV2 and TRBJ2-7; TRBD2 might be the D (5 bases). The CDR3 length is 12 residues. Germline CDR1 and CDR2: SNHLY and FYNNEI. Trimming took off 7 bases at V and 3 bases at J, with 10 bases between the two ends. The CDR3 DNA sequence: TGTGCCAGCACCGAGGGAGACTACGAGCAGTACTTC. Residues: CASTEGDYEQYF.

The chain combines TRBV18 with TRBJ1-1, with TRBD1 matching 8 bases. With V trimmed by 2 bases and J by 1 base, 3 bases remained unmatched. The CDR3 is 15 residues long. Germline loops: CDR1 KGHSH, CDR2 LQKENI. The CDR3 region has the DNA TGTGCCAGCTCACCATGGACAGGGACGAACACTGAAGCTTTCTTT. Its translation is CASSPWTGTNTEAFF. The entire variable domain, with the rest obtained from reference TRBV18 and TRBJ1-1, is as follows: NAGVMQNPRHLVRRRGQEARLRCSPMKGHSHVYWYRQLPEEGLKFMVYLQKENIIDESGMPKERFSAEFPKEGPSILRIQQVVRGDSAAYFCASSPWTGTNTEAFFGQGTRLTVV.

V usage is TRBV19 and J usage is TRBJ2-3; 10 bases are shared with TRBD2. CDR1 LNHDA and CDR2 SQIVND come from the germline V gene (reference sequence). The CDR3 has 13 residues. V dropped 5 bases and J dropped 10; count of bases not matched to a gene: 6. CDR3: CASSLAGVVAQYF. CDR3 nucleotides: TGTGCCAGTAGTCTAGCGGGAGTAGTGGCGCAGTATTTT. The full variable domain, completed using reference TRBV19 and TRBJ2-3, is DGGITQSPKYLFRKEGQNVTLSCEQNLNHDAMYWYRQDPGQGLRLIYYSQIVNDFQKGDIAEGYSVSREKKESFPLTVTSAQKNPTAFYLCASSLAGVVAQYFGPGTRLTVL.

The rearrangement joins TRBV7-9 to TRBJ2-7, with TRBD2 matching 10 bases. The J segment lost 4 bases and the V segment lost 4 bases, leaving 10 bases of the junction unmatched. The germline CDR1 and CDR2 sequences are SEHNR and FQNEAQ (reference sequence). CDR3 length equals 16 residues. This CDR3 is CASSSGLAALGYEQYF. In DNA form, the CDR3 reads TGTGCCAGCAGCTCAGGACTAGCGGCCTTGGGGTACGAGCAGTACTTC.

V is TRBV5-1 and J is TRBJ1-2, with 8 bases that match TRBD1. This CDR3 is built from 16 residues. Germline CDR1 is SGHRS and CDR2 is YFSETQ. V lost 4 bases and J lost 0; bases outside the gene matches: 8. The CDR3 here is CASSPGGGISNYGYTF. CDR3 sequence (DNA): TGCGCCAGCAGCCCAGGGGGCGGCATCTCTAACTATGGCTACACCTTC.

This clone was observed a single time. The chain links TRBV19 to TRBJ1-5, with 9 bases that match TRBD1. Germline CDR1 reads LNHDA; CDR2 reads SQIVND (reference sequence). The CDR3 length is 15 residues. J was trimmed by 2 bases and V by 4 bases; bases with no gene match: 3. This chain's CDR3 is CASSTTGGRNQPQHF. CDR3 in DNA: TGTGCCAGTAGTACAACAGGGGGCCGCAATCAGCCCCAGCATTTT.

This chain links TRBV7-2 with TRBJ1-2; 12 bases agree with TRBD1. Per the germline V gene, CDR1 is SGHTA and CDR2 is FQGNSA. Trimming at V came to 1 base and at J to 8 bases, leaving 5 bases not matched to a gene. CDR3 length: 15 residues. CDR3 in DNA: TGTGCCAGCAGCTTAGGGGGACAGGGGGCCTTGGGCTACACCTTC. This sequence encodes CASSLGGQGALGYTF.

The chain is built from TRBV9 and TRBJ2-7; 9 nucleotides line up with TRBD1. The V gene's germline CDR1 is SGDLS and CDR2 YYNGEE. The CDR3 extends over 15 amino acids. V trimming: 2 bases; J trimming: 2 bases; junction bases outside the gene matches: 5. The CDR3 reads CASSVGDRATYEQYF. CDR3 nucleotide sequence: TGTGCCAGCAGCGTGGGGGACAGGGCCACCTACGAGCAGTACTTC.

This clone was seen a few times. This sequence joins TRBV5-1 and TRBJ2-7, with 9 bases aligning to TRBD1. V gave up 3 bases and J gave up 8 bases; unmatched junction bases: 9. The CDR3 extends over 14 amino acids. Germline assignment: CDR1 SGHRS and CDR2 YFSETQ. The CDR3 sequence is CASSSPGQGEKQYF. The CDR3 DNA reads TGCGCCAGCAGCTCACCGGGACAGGGTGAGAAGCAGTACTTC.

This clone appeared a few times. J is TRBJ1-1 and V is TRBV5-8, with D perhaps matching TRBD1 (5 bases). Trimming pared 4 bases from V and 3 bases from J, leaving 10 bases between. The CDR3 is 13 residues long. Germline lookup yields CDR1 SGHTS and CDR2 YDEGEE. DNA of the CDR3: TGTGCCAGCAGCCAGGGCAGGGACACTGAAGCTTTCTTT. It yields the protein CASSQGRDTEAFF.

The J gene is TRBJ2-2, the V gene TRBV18, with a possible D match to TRBD1 (6 bases). V was shortened by 1 base and J by 2 bases, with 8 bases between the two germline ends. The CDR3 extends over 15 amino acids. Germline-derived CDR1 and CDR2 are KGHSH and LQKENI. DNA for the CDR3: TGTGCCAGCTCACCACGCAGGGGTAACACCGGGGAGCTGTTTTTT. The encoded protein is CASSPRRGNTGELFF.

This clone was counted once. The chain carries TRBV6-5 and TRBJ1-5; D is undetermined. The germline V gene encodes CDR1 MNHEY and CDR2 SVGAGI. The CDR3 spans 13 residues. V was pared by 3 bases and J by 4 bases, with 7 bases between. CDR3 sequence reads: CASSYGRNQPQHF. In DNA form, the CDR3 reads TGTGCCAGCAGTTATGGGAGAAATCAGCCCCAGCATTTT.

This chain links TRBV28 with TRBJ2-7; the match to TRBD1 covers 9 bases. The CDR3 is made up of 16 amino acids. V shed 4 bases, J shed 2 bases, and the junction held 9 bases outside the gene matches. Germline CDR1 reads MDHEN; CDR2 reads SYDVKM. In DNA, the CDR3 is TGTGCCAGCAGTTCACCGGGACAGGGTCGAACCTACGAGCAGTACTTC. It yields the protein CASSSPGQGRTYEQYF.

This chain links TRBV4-2 with TRBJ1-2; tentative D call: TRBD1 (6 bases). The CDR3 is 17 amino acids. The germline V gene has CDR1 LGHNA and CDR2 YNFKEQ. Deletions cut 0 bases from V and 7 bases from J, with 21 bases between. The CDR3 region has the DNA TGTGCCAGCAGCCAAGATAGTTCGGGGCAGGCCAGGGGTGGCTACACCTTC. Its translation is CASSQDSSGQARGGYTF.

This chain uses TRBV18 with TRBJ2-7, with TRBD1 matching over 7 bases. V gave up 3 bases and J gave up 7 bases; unmatched junction bases: 9. Germline CDR1 and CDR2: KGHSH and LQKENI. The CDR3 extends over 14 amino acids. In DNA, the CDR3 is TGTGCCAGCTCACCTAACGAGGGGGCGAGGGAGCAGTACTTC. As protein: CASSPNEGAREQYF.

This clone was recorded once. V gene TRBV9 combines with J gene TRBJ1-2, with D perhaps TRBD1 (5 bases). CDR1 and CDR2 from the germline V gene are SGDLS and YYNGEE. This CDR3 spans 17 amino acids. Trimming pared 4 bases from V and 3 bases from J, leaving 22 bases between. CDR3 sequence: CASSWGGGTPEDYGYTF. The CDR3 region has the DNA TGTGCCAGCAGCTGGGGGGGTGGGACCCCCGAAGACTATGGCTACACCTTC.

A few counts support this clone. The chain couples TRBV4-2 to TRBJ2-7; TRBD2 matches at 7 bases. Germline CDR1 reads LGHNA; CDR2 reads YNFKEQ. The junction had 13 bases not matched to a gene; V was cut back by 1 base and J by 4 bases. CDR3 length: 17 amino acids. As DNA, the CDR3 is TGTGCCAGCAGCCAAGTTCCATCGGGACTATATCCGTACGAGCAGTACTTC. Translation: CASSQVPSGLYPYEQYF.

J is TRBJ2-3 and V is TRBV20-1; possibly TRBD2 for D (6 bases). V shed 6 bases and J shed 8 bases, with 12 bases lying between them. The germline gives CDR1 DFQATT, CDR2 SNEGSKA (reference sequence). The length of the CDR3 is 11 residues. The CDR3 protein is CSAHRDFTQYF. CDR3 in DNA: TGCAGTGCCCACCGGGACTTTACGCAGTATTTT.

This chain uses TRBV12-5 with TRBJ2-4; TRBD1 agrees at 7 bases. Germline CDR1 LGHNT, CDR2 FRNRAP. This CDR3 has 15 residues. Trimming cost V 6 bases and J 1 base; bases outside gene matches: 6. The CDR3 DNA reads TGTGCTAGTGGGGCCGGGACAGTGGCCAAAAACATTCAGTACTTC. Translation: CASGAGTVAKNIQYF.

The chain couples TRBV7-9 to TRBJ2-3; 9 nucleotides match TRBD1. Germline loops: CDR1 SEHNR, CDR2 FQNEAQ (reference sequence). The length of the CDR3 is 16 residues. Unmatched junction bases numbered 6, after V lost 3 bases and J lost 2 bases. The CDR3 here is CASSLNRGRVTDTQYF. CDR3 DNA sequence: TGTGCCAGCAGCTTGAACAGGGGGCGAGTCACAGATACGCAGTATTTT.

The chain is built from TRBV7-2 and TRBJ2-7, with D possibly being TRBD1 (5 bases). With 7 bases removed from V and 1 base from J, the gap between germline ends came to 14 bases. Germline V gene sequence: CDR1 SGHTA, CDR2 FQGNSA. The CDR3 is 14 amino acids. CDR3 in amino acids: CASIPQTVSYEQYF. In DNA form, the CDR3 reads TGTGCCAGCATACCGCAGACAGTATCCTACGAGCAGTACTTC. The whole variable domain, remainder taken from reference TRBV7-2 and TRBJ2-7, is GAGVSQSPSNKVTEKGKDVELRCDPISGHTALYWYRQSLGQGLEFLIYFQGNSAPDKSGLPSDRFSAERTGGSVSTLTIQRTQQEDSAVYLCASIPQTVSYEQYFGPGTRLTVT.

This chain connects TRBV7-9 to TRBJ1-4; 7 nucleotides agree with TRBD1. The CDR3 contains 13 residues. Germline V CDR1 and CDR2: SEHNR, FQNEAQ (reference sequence). J gave up 8 bases and V 7 bases, and 7 bases lay outside the gene matches. CDR3 sequence: CASIRGVGEKLFF. CDR3 in DNA: TGTGCCAGCATCAGGGGGGTTGGGGAAAAACTGTTTTTT.

This clone was detected only a few times. V is TRBV11-3 and J is TRBJ1-5; unclear D gene. The germline CDR1 and CDR2 sequences are SGHNT and YENEEA. The CDR3 is made up of 14 amino acids. The V and J ends lost 1 base and 7 bases respectively, with 11 bases between them. The CDR3 DNA follows: TGTGCCAGCAGCTTAGTAAGCTCCCAACAGCCCCAGCATTTT. This translates into CASSLVSSQQPQHF.

V gene TRBV4-2 combines with J gene TRBJ2-3, with D maybe TRBD1 (6 bases). Trimming took off 8 bases at V and 0 bases at J, with 15 bases between the two ends. CDR3 size: 15 residues. CDR1 LGHNA and CDR2 YNFKEQ come from the germline V gene. CDR3 DNA: TGTGCCAGCTCTTACGGGACACCTAGCACAGATACGCAGTATTTT. Translated, it gives CASSYGTPSTDTQYF.

CDR3 amino acids: CASSDFSLNTEAFF. The DNA of the CDR3 is TGTGCCAGCAGCGACTTTAGCTTGAACACTGAAGCTTTCTTT. The chain uses TRBV6-5 and TRBJ1-1; no clear D. CDR3 length: 14 amino acids. V was shortened by 6 bases and J by 0 bases, with 11 bases between the two germline ends. Germline V gene lookup returns CDR1 MNHEY and CDR2 SVGAGI.

The V call is TRBV2, the J call TRBJ2-5, with 14 bases that match TRBD2. Trimming removed 6 bases from V and 3 bases from J; junction bases left unmatched: 0. The germline CDR1 and CDR2 sequences are SNHLY and FYNNEI. CDR3 length: 14 residues. Here the CDR3 reads CASRGLAGEETQYF. For the CDR3, the DNA is TGTGCCAGCAGGGGACTAGCGGGAGAAGAGACCCAGTACTTC.

The rearrangement links TRBV10-1 to TRBJ1-3; D uncertain. V was clipped by 6 bases and J by 0 bases, with 21 bases between them. This CDR3 has 18 residues. CDR1 and CDR2 (germline): WNHNN, SYGVQD (reference sequence). This CDR3 is CASRPISGHQPSGNTIYF. The CDR3 DNA sequence: TGCGCCAGCAGACCAATTTCGGGTCATCAACCCTCTGGAAACACCATATATTTT.

This sequence joins TRBV18 and TRBJ1-5; a weak D match, TRBD1 (6 bases). There are 14 residues in the CDR3. CDR1 and CDR2 (germline): KGHSH, LQKENI. Trimming stripped 4 bases from V and 1 base from J, with 8 bases between. The CDR3 spells CASSRQGSNQPQHF. The CDR3 DNA follows: TGTGCCAGCTCACGGCAGGGGAGCAATCAGCCCCAGCATTTT. Using reference TRBV18 and TRBJ1-5 for the parts outside the CDR3, the full variable domain is NAGVMQNPRHLVRRRGQEARLRCSPMKGHSHVYWYRQLPEEGLKFMVYLQKENIIDESGMPKERFSAEFPKEGPSILRIQQVVRGDSAAYFCASSRQGSNQPQHFGDGTRLSIL.